This TCR beta chain was sequenced during a study of long-term antiretroviral therapy in people with HIV. About the study: By about a decade, the earliest samples predate the 2015 immediate-ART recommendation. Broader study findings: Unavailable data included ART adherence, viral resistance and therapy changes (switches in treatment). Despite increasing after ART, diversity remained lower than that of transplant donor controls. HIV repertoires covered narrower CDR3 length ranges than controls did.

This clone turned up a few times. The antigen remains unidentified. The CDR3 runs to 14 residues. Germline V lookup: CDR1 SNHLY, CDR2 FYNNEI. The J segment lost 6 bases and the V segment lost 0 bases, leaving 2 bases of the junction unmatched. It was version v3.0 of the immunoSEQ assay that was run at survey level. Sequenced by immunoSEQ multiplex PCR; TCRdb stores in-frame clones only, minus some. The profile shows around 40,000 clones, approximately 86% of them singletons. This chain uses TRBV2 with TRBJ1-5; TRBD1 aligns across 7 bases. This TCR came from a woman between 50 and 59 years old with HIV. The sample here was unsorted PBMCs, taken 0.1 years before starting antiretroviral therapy. CDR3 sequence reads: CASSEATGFQPQHF. The CDR3 DNA is TGTGCCAGCAGTGAAGCGACAGGGTTTCAGCCCCAGCATTTT.